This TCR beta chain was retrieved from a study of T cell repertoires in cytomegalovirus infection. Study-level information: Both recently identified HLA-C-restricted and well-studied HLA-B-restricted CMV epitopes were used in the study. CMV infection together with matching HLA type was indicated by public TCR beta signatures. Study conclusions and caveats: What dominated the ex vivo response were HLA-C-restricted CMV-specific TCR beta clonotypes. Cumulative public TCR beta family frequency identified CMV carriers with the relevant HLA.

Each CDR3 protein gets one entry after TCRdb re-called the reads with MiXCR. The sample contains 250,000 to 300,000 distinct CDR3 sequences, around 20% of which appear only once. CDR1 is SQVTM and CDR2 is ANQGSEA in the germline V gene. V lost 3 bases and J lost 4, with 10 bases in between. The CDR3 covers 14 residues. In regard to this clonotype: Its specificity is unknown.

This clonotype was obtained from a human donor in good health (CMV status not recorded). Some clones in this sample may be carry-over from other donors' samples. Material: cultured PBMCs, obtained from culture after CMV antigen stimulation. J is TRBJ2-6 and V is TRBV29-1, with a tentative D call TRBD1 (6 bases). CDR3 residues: CSVDRGAGANVLTF. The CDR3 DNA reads TGCAGCGTTGACAGGGGAGCCGGGGCCAACGTCCTGACTTTC.